One and the same sample provided the 30 T cell receptor beta chains below, sequenced in a study of PD-L1 blockade in urothelial cancer. The repertoire was sequenced with immunoSEQ multiplex PCR; TCRdb's copy has only in-frame clones and lacks some. The sample records some 50,000 clones, approximately 89% being singletons. The sample was PBMCs, taken around atezolizumab (anti-PD-L1) treatment. The receptors here all came from an elderly man with urothelial cancer.

The J gene is TRBJ1-2, the V gene TRBV7-2, with D uncertain. The length of the CDR3 is 13 residues. Germline CDR1 reads SGHTA; CDR2 reads FQGNSA. Trimming took off 5 bases at V and 7 bases at J, with 14 bases between the two ends. The CDR3 spells CASSQDSTLGYTF. The DNA for the CDR3 is TGTGCCAGCAGCCAGGACTCTACTCTTGGCTACACCTTC.

The chain is built from TRBV5-4 and TRBJ1-4; 9 bases fit TRBD1. The CDR3 loop spans 15 amino acids. J was trimmed by 6 bases and V by 4 bases; bases with no gene match: 7. CDR1 is SGHNT, CDR2 YYREEE, per germline (reference sequence). CDR3 sequence: CASSTQQGADEKLFF. The CDR3 bases are TGTGCCAGCAGCACTCAACAGGGGGCGGATGAAAAACTGTTTTTT.

V gene TRBV19 combines with J gene TRBJ1-5, with 8 bases fitting TRBD1. V dropped 3 bases and J dropped 6; count of bases not matched to a gene: 7. This CDR3 spans 15 amino acids. Germline CDR1 reads LNHDA; CDR2 reads SQIVND (reference sequence). The CDR3 nucleotides read TGTGCCAGTAGTATGGGCAGGGGGCTAGGTCAGCCCCAGCATTTT. Translated: CASSMGRGLGQPQHF. Based on the CDR3 plus reference TRBV19 and TRBJ1-5, the full variable domain is DGGITQSPKYLFRKEGQNVTLSCEQNLNHDAMYWYRQDPGQGLRLIYYSQIVNDFQKGDIAEGYSVSREKKESFPLTVTSAQKNPTAFYLCASSMGRGLGQPQHFGDGTRLSIL.

V and J are TRBV30 and TRBJ2-2, with D maybe TRBD1 (6 bases). Germline lookup yields CDR1 GTSNPN and CDR2 SVGIG (reference sequence). The CDR3 spans 13 residues. V was pared by 3 bases and J by 7 bases, with 12 bases between. CDR3 amino acids: CAWRAAGVGELFF. The CDR3 coding sequence is TGTGCCTGGAGAGCGGCAGGGGTCGGGGAGCTGTTTTTT.

The chain couples TRBV30 to TRBJ2-7; D possibly corresponds to TRBD2 (6 bases). The CDR3 is 15 residues long. V was cut by 2 bases and J by 0 bases, with 14 bases left in between. The germline V gene has CDR1 GTSNPN and CDR2 SVGIG (reference sequence). DNA of the CDR3: TGTGCCTGGAGTAAGGTATCCGGGAGCTCCTACGAGCAGTACTTC. It is translated as CAWSKVSGSSYEQYF.

The chain carries TRBV2 and TRBJ1-1; D call uncertain. Germline V gene lookup returns CDR1 SNHLY and CDR2 FYNNEI. Trimming took 1 base from V and 2 from J, leaving 8 bases between them. This CDR3 spans 14 amino acids. The CDR3 DNA follows: TGTGCCAGCAGTGAAGGGACGGGAAACACTGAAGCTTTCTTT. It is translated as CASSEGTGNTEAFF.

The chain is built from TRBV11-2 and TRBJ2-3, with TRBD1 identical over 8 bases. The CDR3 covers 13 residues. Germline CDR1 reads SGHAT; CDR2 reads FQNNGV. Trimming cost V 2 bases and J 5 bases; bases outside gene matches: 0. The CDR3 DNA sequence: TGTGCCAGCAGCTTAACAGGGGGAGATACGCAGTATTTT. Amino acids: CASSLTGGDTQYF.

J is TRBJ2-6 and V is TRBV19; D is possibly TRBD1 (6 bases). The V end lost 3 bases, the J end lost 3 bases, and 12 bases lay between the germline ends. CDR3 length: 16 residues. Per germline, CDR1 LNHDA and CDR2 SQIVND (reference sequence). Written as DNA, the CDR3 is TGTGCCAGTAGTATCTCAGGGGTGTTTGGGGCCAACGTCCTGACTTTC. Its protein product is CASSISGVFGANVLTF.

The chain carries TRBV7-2 and TRBJ1-5; possibly TRBD1 for D (6 bases). V was cut by 7 bases and J by 5 bases, with 12 bases left in between. CDR1 is SGHTA, CDR2 FQGNSA, per germline. The CDR3 is made up of 13 amino acids. The CDR3 here is CASTQGTHQPQHF. DNA for the CDR3: TGTGCCAGCACCCAAGGGACACATCAGCCCCAGCATTTT.

CDR3: CASSIPLKIPSSYNEQFF. Written as DNA, the CDR3 is TGTGCCAGTAGTATCCCCCTTAAGATTCCGAGCTCCTACAATGAGCAGTTCTTC. The chain links TRBV19 to TRBJ2-1, with unresolved D. Germline-derived CDR1 and CDR2 are LNHDA and SQIVND (reference sequence). The CDR3 is made up of 18 amino acids. Trimming removed 3 bases from V and 0 bases from J, with 18 bases in between.

The chain combines TRBV28 with TRBJ1-3; 8 bases fit TRBD1. The CDR3 has 16 amino acids. The junction had 9 bases not matched to a gene; V was cut back by 4 bases and J by 4 bases. The germline gives CDR1 MDHEN, CDR2 SYDVKM. The CDR3 is CASSSPTGVRGNTIYF. The DNA for the CDR3 is TGTGCCAGCAGTTCCCCGACAGGGGTAAGAGGAAACACCATATATTTT.

This clone was observed a handful of times. This chain connects TRBV11-2 to TRBJ2-5, with D unresolved. The CDR3 is 11 amino acids. CDR1 is SGHAT, CDR2 FQNNGV, per germline. V was trimmed by 8 bases and J by 5 bases, leaving 9 bases between them. CDR3 sequence (DNA): TGTGCCAGCGCTAGGTTGGAGACCCAGTACTTC. This gives the protein CASARLETQYF.

The chain joins TRBV5-4 to TRBJ2-1, with D perhaps TRBD2 (5 bases). Trimming left V 3 bases short and J 0 bases short, with 16 bases between. This CDR3 has 17 residues. The germline V gene encodes CDR1 SGHNT and CDR2 YYREEE (reference sequence). CDR3 sequence reads: CASSSRQSGSSYNEQFF. The CDR3 DNA sequence: TGTGCCAGCAGCTCCAGGCAAAGCGGTAGCTCCTACAATGAGCAGTTCTTC.

The chain is built from TRBV2 and TRBJ2-2, with TRBD1 matching over 8 bases. The CDR3 covers 14 residues. V gave up 5 bases and J gave up 4 bases; unmatched junction bases: 3. The germline gives CDR1 SNHLY, CDR2 FYNNEI. DNA for the CDR3: TGTGCCAGCAGTTATGACAGGGGCACCGGGGAGCTGTTTTTT. Translation: CASSYDRGTGELFF.

The V call is TRBV6-5, the J call TRBJ2-1, with 8 nucleotides matching TRBD1. The CDR3 totals 15 residues. The junction had 8 bases not matched to a gene; V was cut back by 6 bases and J by 4 bases. Germline V gene lookup returns CDR1 MNHEY and CDR2 SVGAGI. The CDR3 DNA reads as TGTGCCAGCAGCGTCGTCGACAGGGGTTACAATGAGCAGTTCTTC. This codes for CASSVVDRGYNEQFF.

This chain joins TRBV9 and TRBJ2-1, with 8 bases that match TRBD2. J was trimmed by 7 bases and V by 4 bases; bases with no gene match: 13. The CDR3 covers 16 residues. Germline V gene sequence: CDR1 SGDLS, CDR2 YYNGEE. In nucleotides, the CDR3 is TGTGCCAGCAGCCCTTTAGCGGGACACACGGGAAATGAGCAGTTCTTC. Encoded protein: CASSPLAGHTGNEQFF.

V and J are TRBV9 and TRBJ2-1; 9 nucleotides agree with TRBD2. This CDR3 is built from 15 residues. The germline CDR1 and CDR2 sequences are SGDLS and YYNGEE. The V segment lost 4 bases and the J segment 5 bases; nucleotides outside the gene matches: 7. The CDR3 DNA sequence: TGTGCCAGCAGCCCCCGGCGGGAGGGGGACAATGAGCAGTTCTTC. Protein product: CASSPRREGDNEQFF.

The chain links TRBV4-2 to TRBJ2-5, with TRBD1 matching 8 bases. Germline CDR1 is LGHNA and CDR2 is YNFKEQ. With 0 bases clipped from V and 3 bases from J, the junction kept 0 bases outside the gene matches. The CDR3 extends over 14 amino acids. The CDR3 DNA reads TGTGCCAGCAGCCAAGAACAGGGGGAAGAGACCCAGTACTTC. Protein: CASSQEQGEETQYF.

The genes are TRBV18 and TRBJ2-5, with TRBD2 matching over 8 bases. This CDR3 is built from 15 residues. V gave up 0 bases and J gave up 7 bases; unmatched junction bases: 7. Germline V gene lookup returns CDR1 KGHSH and CDR2 LQKENI. This chain's CDR3 is CASSPPASGRGTQYF. The CDR3 DNA reads TGTGCCAGCTCACCACCGGCTAGCGGGCGGGGGACCCAGTACTTC. Combining the CDR3 with reference TRBV18 and TRBJ2-5 gives the whole variable domain NAGVMQNPRHLVRRRGQEARLRCSPMKGHSHVYWYRQLPEEGLKFMVYLQKENIIDESGMPKERFSAEFPKEGPSILRIQQVVRGDSAAYFCASSPPASGRGTQYFGPGTRLLVL.

This chain joins TRBV7-8 and TRBJ1-4; 7 nucleotides line up with TRBD1. This CDR3 region has 16 residues. Germline V gives CDR1 SGHVS, CDR2 FQNEAQ. Losses at the gene ends were 5 bases for V and 11 bases for J; bases not matched to a gene: 17. The CDR3 DNA reads TGTGCCAGCAGCCCCACGGGGACAGCTATGAGCAAGAAACTGTTTTTT. Its translation: CASSPTGTAMSKKLFF.

This chain joins TRBV29-1 and TRBJ1-5; D gene unclear. The V and J ends lost 4 bases and 3 bases respectively, with 13 bases between them. The CDR3 length is 14 residues. CDR1 is SQVTM, CDR2 ANQGSEA, per germline. Here the CDR3 reads CSVVLGSSNQPQHF. The CDR3 coding sequence is TGCAGCGTTGTACTAGGGTCGTCCAATCAGCCCCAGCATTTT.

The chain combines TRBV5-1 with TRBJ2-5, with 8 bases aligning to TRBD2. This CDR3 contains 16 residues. Germline CDR1 is SGHRS and CDR2 is YFSETQ. V was clipped by 4 bases and J by 5 bases; unmatched bases: 13. The CDR3 DNA reads TGCGCCAGCAGCCCGAGCGGGAGCGACGGGGTGGAGACCCAGTACTTC. This gives the protein CASSPSGSDGVETQYF.

The chain links TRBV4-3 to TRBJ2-1, with 8 bases aligning to TRBD2. After removal of 0 bases from V and 6 bases from J, the junction contained 7 bases not matched to a gene. From germline, CDR1 is LGHNA and CDR2 YSLEER. The CDR3 is 16 amino acids. This CDR3 reads CASSQESSGFINEQFF. The CDR3 DNA reads as TGCGCCAGCAGCCAAGAATCTAGCGGGTTTATCAATGAGCAGTTCTTC.

The chain links TRBV15 to TRBJ1-4; D may be TRBD1 (6 bases). CDR1 is LNHNV and CDR2 is YYDKDF in the germline V gene (reference sequence). V lost 3 bases to trimming and J lost 5 bases, with 19 bases between them. This CDR3 comprises 17 residues. In DNA, the CDR3 is TGTGCCACCAGCAGGGAGGTGTTGGGGGCGCAGAATGAAAAACTGTTTTTT. Its translation is CATSREVLGAQNEKLFF.

The rearrangement joins TRBV5-1 to TRBJ2-1; 14 bases line up with TRBD2. The CDR3 spans 15 residues. V trimming: 9 bases; J trimming: 7 bases; junction bases outside the gene matches: 9. Per the germline V gene, CDR1 is SGHRS and CDR2 is YFSETQ. The CDR3 region is CATKAGTSGSNEQFF. CDR3 coding DNA: TGCGCCACCAAAGCCGGGACTAGCGGGAGTAATGAGCAGTTCTTC. The variable domain in full, completed from reference TRBV5-1 and TRBJ2-1, reads KAGVTQTPRYLIKTRGQQVTLSCSPISGHRSVSWYQQTPGQGLQFLFEYFSETQRNKGNFPGRFSGRQFSNSRSEMNVSTLELGDSALYLCATKAGTSGSNEQFFGPGTRLTVL.

The CDR3 DNA follows: TGCGCCAGCGGAGCGACCGGATCCACAGATACGCAGTATTTT. Amino acid sequence: CASGATGSTDTQYF. V is TRBV5-1 and J is TRBJ2-3; D uncertain. V lost 7 bases to trimming and J lost 2 bases, with 14 bases between them. CDR3 length: 14 residues. Germline V CDR1 and CDR2: SGHRS, YFSETQ.

The chain links TRBV30 to TRBJ1-1; D remains unclear. This CDR3 has 13 residues. The V and J ends lost 0 bases and 3 bases respectively, with 8 bases between them. Germline lookup yields CDR1 GTSNPN and CDR2 SVGIG (reference sequence). CDR3 sequence: CAWSVEDYTEAFF. CDR3 DNA sequence: TGTGCCTGGAGTGTCGAGGATTACACTGAAGCTTTCTTT.

This chain links TRBV9 with TRBJ2-1; 7 nucleotides line up with TRBD2. The CDR3 runs 15 residues. CDR1 SGDLS and CDR2 YYNGEE come from the germline V gene. The V segment lost 3 bases and the J segment 0 bases; nucleotides outside the gene matches: 3. The CDR3 reads CASSGLAASYNEQFF. In nucleotides, the CDR3 is TGTGCCAGCAGCGGCCTAGCGGCCTCCTACAATGAGCAGTTCTTC.

This chain joins TRBV5-1 and TRBJ1-2; 8 bases line up with TRBD1. CDR1 and CDR2 (germline): SGHRS, YFSETQ. Losses at the gene ends were 3 bases for V and 4 bases for J; bases not matched to a gene: 5. The CDR3 is 14 amino acids. This chain's CDR3 is CASSSGTGFYGYTF. In DNA form, the CDR3 reads TGCGCCAGCAGCTCCGGGACAGGATTCTATGGCTACACCTTC.

V is TRBV7-2 and J is TRBJ2-5; D uncertain. Germline assignment: CDR1 SGHTA and CDR2 FQGNSA. This CDR3 region has 14 residues. V was trimmed by 5 bases and J by 3 bases, leaving 13 bases between them. DNA for the CDR3: TGTGCCAGCAGCCCATGGCGGCAGAAAGAGACCCAGTACTTC. Translated: CASSPWRQKETQYF.